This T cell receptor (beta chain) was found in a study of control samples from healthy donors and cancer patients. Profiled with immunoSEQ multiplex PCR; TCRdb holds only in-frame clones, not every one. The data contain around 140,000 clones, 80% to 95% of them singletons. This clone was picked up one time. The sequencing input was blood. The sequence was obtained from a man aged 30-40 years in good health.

CDR3 sequence: CAITSGTAFSPLHF. The CDR3, as DNA: TGTGCCATCACCTCCGGGACAGCATTTAGTCCCCTCCACTTT. The chain recombines TRBV10-3 with TRBJ1-6, with 7 bases aligning to TRBD1. The CDR3 contains 14 residues. Germline CDR1 and CDR2: ENHRY and SYGVKD. Germline trimming cut 7 bases from V and 13 bases from J; bases unmatched to any gene: 13.